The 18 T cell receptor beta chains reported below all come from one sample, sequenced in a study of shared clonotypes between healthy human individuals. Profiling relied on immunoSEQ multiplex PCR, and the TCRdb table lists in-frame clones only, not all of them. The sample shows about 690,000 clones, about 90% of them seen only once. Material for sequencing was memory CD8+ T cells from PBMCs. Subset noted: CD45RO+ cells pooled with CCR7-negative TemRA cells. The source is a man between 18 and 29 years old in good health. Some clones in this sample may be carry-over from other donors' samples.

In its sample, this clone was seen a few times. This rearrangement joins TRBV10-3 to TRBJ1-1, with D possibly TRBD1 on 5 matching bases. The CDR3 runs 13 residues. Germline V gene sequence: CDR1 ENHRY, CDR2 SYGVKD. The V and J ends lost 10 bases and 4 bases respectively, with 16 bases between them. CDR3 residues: CATKPWGSTEAFF. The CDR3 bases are TGTGCCACGAAGCCATGGGGGTCCACTGAAGCTTTCTTT.

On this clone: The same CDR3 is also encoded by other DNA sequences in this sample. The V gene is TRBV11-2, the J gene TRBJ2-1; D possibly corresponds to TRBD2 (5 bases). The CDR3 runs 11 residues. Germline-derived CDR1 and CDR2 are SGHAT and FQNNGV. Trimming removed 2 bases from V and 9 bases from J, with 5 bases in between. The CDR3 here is CASSLRGEQFF. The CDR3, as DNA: TGTGCCAGCAGCTTACGGGGTGAGCAGTTCTTC.

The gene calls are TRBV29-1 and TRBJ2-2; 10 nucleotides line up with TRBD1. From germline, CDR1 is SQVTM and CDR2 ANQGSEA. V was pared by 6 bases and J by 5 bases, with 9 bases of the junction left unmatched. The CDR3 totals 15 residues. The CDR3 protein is CSVVGTGDGTGELFF. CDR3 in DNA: TGCAGCGTCGTAGGGACAGGGGATGGGACCGGGGAGCTGTTTTTT.

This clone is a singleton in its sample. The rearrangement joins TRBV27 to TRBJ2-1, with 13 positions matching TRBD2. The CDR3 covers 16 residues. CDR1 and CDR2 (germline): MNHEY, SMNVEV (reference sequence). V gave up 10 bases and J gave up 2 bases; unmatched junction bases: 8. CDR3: CATRLAGGGPYNEQFF. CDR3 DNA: TGTGCCACCCGACTAGCGGGAGGTGGTCCCTACAATGAGCAGTTCTTC.

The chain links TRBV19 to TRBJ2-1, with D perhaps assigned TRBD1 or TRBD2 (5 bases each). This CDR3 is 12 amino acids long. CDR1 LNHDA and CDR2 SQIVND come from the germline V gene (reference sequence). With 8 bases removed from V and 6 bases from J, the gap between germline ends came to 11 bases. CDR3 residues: CASGDGVNEQFF. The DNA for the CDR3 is TGTGCCAGTGGGGACGGCGTCAATGAGCAGTTCTTC.

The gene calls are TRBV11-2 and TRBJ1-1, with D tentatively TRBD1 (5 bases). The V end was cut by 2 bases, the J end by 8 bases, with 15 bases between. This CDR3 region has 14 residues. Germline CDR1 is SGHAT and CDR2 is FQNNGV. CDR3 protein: CASSLSFGGWEAFF. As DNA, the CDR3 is TGTGCCAGCAGCTTATCGTTCGGGGGGTGGGAAGCTTTCTTT.

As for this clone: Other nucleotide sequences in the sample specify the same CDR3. CDR3 residues: CASSLPGGTYEQYF. The CDR3 DNA sequence: TGTGCCAGCAGCCTACCGGGTGGTACCTACGAGCAGTACTTC. This rearrangement joins TRBV7-2 to TRBJ2-7, with D unclear. The V and J ends lost 5 bases and 2 bases respectively, with 13 bases between them. This CDR3 contains 14 residues. Germline V gives CDR1 SGHTA, CDR2 FQGNSA.

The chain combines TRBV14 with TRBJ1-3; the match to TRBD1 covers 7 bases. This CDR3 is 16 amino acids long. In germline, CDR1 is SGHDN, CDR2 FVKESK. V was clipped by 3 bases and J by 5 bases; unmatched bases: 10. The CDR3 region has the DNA TGTGCCAGCAGCCATCAAATTAGACAGGGACGAAACACCATATATTTT. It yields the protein CASSHQIRQGRNTIYF.

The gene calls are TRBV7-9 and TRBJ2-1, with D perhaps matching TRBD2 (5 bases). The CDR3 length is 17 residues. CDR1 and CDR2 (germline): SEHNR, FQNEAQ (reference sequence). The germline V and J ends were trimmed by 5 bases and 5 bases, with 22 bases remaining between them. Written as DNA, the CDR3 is TGTGCCAGCAGCCTCAGGACGGTGGTTCCCGGGGACAATGAGCAGTTCTTC. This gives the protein CASSLRTVVPGDNEQFF.

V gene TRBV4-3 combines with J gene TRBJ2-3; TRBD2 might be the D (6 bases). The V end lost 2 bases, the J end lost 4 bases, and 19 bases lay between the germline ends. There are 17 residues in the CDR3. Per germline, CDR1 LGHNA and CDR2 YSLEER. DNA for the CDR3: TGCGCCAGCAGCCAATCTTGGGGGAGGTTACCCCCAGATACGCAGTATTTT. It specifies CASSQSWGRLPPDTQYF.

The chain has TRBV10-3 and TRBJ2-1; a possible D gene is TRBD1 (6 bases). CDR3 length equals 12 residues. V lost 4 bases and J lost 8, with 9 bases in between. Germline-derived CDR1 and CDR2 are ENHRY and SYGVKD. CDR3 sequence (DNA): TGTGCCATCAGTGTCAGGGGTGATGAGCAGTTCTTC. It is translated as CAISVRGDEQFF.

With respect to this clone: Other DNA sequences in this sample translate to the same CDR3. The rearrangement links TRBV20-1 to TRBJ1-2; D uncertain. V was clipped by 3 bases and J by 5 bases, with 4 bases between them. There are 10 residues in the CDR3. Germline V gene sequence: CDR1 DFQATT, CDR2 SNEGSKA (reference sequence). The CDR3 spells CSARDYGYTF. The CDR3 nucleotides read TGCAGTGCTAGGGATTATGGCTACACCTTC.

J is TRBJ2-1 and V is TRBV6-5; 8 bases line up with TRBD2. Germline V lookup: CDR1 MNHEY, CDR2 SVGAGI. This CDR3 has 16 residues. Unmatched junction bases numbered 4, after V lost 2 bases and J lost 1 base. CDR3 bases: TGTGCCAGCAGTTACGGGATAGCGGGATCCTACAATGAGCAGTTCTTC. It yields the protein CASSYGIAGSYNEQFF.

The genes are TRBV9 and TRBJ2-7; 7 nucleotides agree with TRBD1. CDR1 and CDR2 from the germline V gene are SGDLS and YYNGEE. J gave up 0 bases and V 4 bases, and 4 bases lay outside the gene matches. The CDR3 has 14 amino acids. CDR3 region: CASSPGTVSYEQYF. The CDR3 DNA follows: TGTGCCAGCAGCCCAGGGACAGTCTCCTACGAGCAGTACTTC.

The CDR3 coding sequence is TGTGCCAGCAGTGAATCCGGGACAGGGGGGAACACCATATATTTT. Its protein is CASSESGTGGNTIYF. The chain recombines TRBV2 with TRBJ1-3, with 11 nucleotides matching TRBD1. Germline CDR1 SNHLY, CDR2 FYNNEI. Trimming removed 2 bases from V and 7 bases from J; junction bases left unmatched: 4. This CDR3 contains 15 residues.

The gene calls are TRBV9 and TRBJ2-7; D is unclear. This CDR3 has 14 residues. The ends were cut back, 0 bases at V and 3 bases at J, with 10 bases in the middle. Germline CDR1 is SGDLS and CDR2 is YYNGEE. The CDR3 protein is CASSVGNGDYEQYF. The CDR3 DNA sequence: TGTGCCAGCAGCGTAGGGAATGGGGACTACGAGCAGTACTTC.

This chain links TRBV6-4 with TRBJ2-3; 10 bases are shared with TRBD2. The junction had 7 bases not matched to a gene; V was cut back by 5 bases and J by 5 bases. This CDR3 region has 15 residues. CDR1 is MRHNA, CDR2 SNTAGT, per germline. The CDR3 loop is CASSPLAGEGDTQYF. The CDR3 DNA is TGTGCCAGCAGTCCCCTAGCGGGAGAAGGAGATACGCAGTATTTT.

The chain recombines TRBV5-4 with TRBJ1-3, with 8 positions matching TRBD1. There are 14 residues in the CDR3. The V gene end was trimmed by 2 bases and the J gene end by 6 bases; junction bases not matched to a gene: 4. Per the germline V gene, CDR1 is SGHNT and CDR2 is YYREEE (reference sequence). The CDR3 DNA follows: TGTGCCAGCAGCTTCTCTCAGGGGGCAAACACCATATATTTT. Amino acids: CASSFSQGANTIYF.